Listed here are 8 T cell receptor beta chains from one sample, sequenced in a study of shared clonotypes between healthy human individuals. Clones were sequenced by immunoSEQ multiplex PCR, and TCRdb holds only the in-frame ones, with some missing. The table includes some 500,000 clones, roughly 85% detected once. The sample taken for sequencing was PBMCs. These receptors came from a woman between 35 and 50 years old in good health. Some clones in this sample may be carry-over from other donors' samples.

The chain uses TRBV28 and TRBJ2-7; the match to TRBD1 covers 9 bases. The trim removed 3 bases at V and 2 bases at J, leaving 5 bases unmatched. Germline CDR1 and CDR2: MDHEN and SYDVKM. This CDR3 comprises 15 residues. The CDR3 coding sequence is TGTGCCAGCAGTTTCGGGGGACAGGGAGCCTACGAGCAGTACTTC. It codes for CASSFGGQGAYEQYF.

CDR3 in DNA: TGTGCCAGCAGTCGAGGAAGTGAGCAGTTCTTC. Its translation: CASSRGSEQFF. This chain joins TRBV6-5 and TRBJ2-1; D gene ambiguous. Germline CDR1 MNHEY, CDR2 SVGAGI. Trimming cost V 5 bases and J 9 bases, with 8 bases left between them. The CDR3 totals 11 residues.

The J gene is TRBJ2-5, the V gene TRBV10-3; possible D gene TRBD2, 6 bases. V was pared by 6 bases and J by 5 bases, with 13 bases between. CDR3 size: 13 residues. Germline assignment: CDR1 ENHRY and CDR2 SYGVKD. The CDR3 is CAISQTGGETQYF. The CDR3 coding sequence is TGTGCCATCAGCCAAACAGGAGGGGAGACCCAGTACTTC.

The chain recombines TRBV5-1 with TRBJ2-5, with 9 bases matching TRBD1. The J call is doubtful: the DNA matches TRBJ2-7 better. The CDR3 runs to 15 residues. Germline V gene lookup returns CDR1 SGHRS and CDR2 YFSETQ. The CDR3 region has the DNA TGCGCCAGCAGCGCGGGGACAGGGCGGACCTACGAGCAGTACTTC. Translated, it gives CASSAGTGRTYEQYF.

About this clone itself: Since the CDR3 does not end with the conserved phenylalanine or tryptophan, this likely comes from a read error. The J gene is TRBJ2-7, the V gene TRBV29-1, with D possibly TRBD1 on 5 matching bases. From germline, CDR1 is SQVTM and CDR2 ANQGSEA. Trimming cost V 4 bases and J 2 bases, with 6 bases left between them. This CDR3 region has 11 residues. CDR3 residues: CSVATAYEQYL. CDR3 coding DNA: TGCAGCGTTGCGACAGCCTACGAGCAGTACCTC.

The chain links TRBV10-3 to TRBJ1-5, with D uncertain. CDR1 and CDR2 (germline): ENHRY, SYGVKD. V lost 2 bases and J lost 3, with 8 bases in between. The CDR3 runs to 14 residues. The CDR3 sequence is CAISEVADNQPQHF. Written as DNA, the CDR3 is TGTGCCATCAGTGAGGTAGCGGACAATCAGCCCCAGCATTTT.

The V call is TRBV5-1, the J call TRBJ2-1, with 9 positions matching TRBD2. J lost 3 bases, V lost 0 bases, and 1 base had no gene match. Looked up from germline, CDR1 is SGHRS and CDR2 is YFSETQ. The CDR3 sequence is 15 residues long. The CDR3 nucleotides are TGCGCCAGCAGCTTGGCTAGCGGGAACTACAATGAGCAGTTCTTC. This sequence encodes CASSLASGNYNEQFF.

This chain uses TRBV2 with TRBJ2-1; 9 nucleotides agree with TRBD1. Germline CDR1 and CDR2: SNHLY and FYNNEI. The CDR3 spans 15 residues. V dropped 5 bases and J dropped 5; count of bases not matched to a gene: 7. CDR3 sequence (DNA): TGTGCCAGCAGTCCGGGACAGGGCTTCGACAATGAGCAGTTCTTC. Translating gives CASSPGQGFDNEQFF.